The 10 T cell receptor beta chains below were found in one sample sequenced in a study of CD8 T cells in Susac syndrome. cDNA came from roughly 0.53 to 1 ug RNA primed by random hexamers. TCRdb recomputed calls from the immunoSEQ multiplex PCR reads with MiXCR, one row per CDR3 protein. Of more than 150,000 distinct CDR3 sequences listed, 95% to 96% are singletons. Sequences were obtained from CD4+ T cells from PBMCs. Receptor source: a human donor with Susac syndrome.

The rearrangement uses TRBV2 and TRBJ2-7; 9 nucleotides match TRBD1. V shed 6 bases, J shed 6 bases, and the junction held 0 bases outside the gene matches. CDR1 is SNHLY, CDR2 FYNNEI, per germline. CDR3 size: 11 residues. CDR3 amino acids: CASRDRGEQYV. The DNA for the CDR3 is TGTGCCAGCAGGGACAGGGGCGAGCAGTACGTC.

This chain connects TRBV7-6 to TRBJ2-5; 8 nucleotides line up with TRBD1. Germline trimming cut 5 bases from V and 6 bases from J; bases unmatched to any gene: 8. The CDR3 loop spans 14 amino acids. CDR1 SGHVS and CDR2 FNYEAQ come from the germline V gene. Here the CDR3 reads CASSGQDRGQTQYF. In DNA form, the CDR3 reads TGTGCCAGCAGCGGACAAGACAGGGGTCAGACCCAGTACTTC.

V usage is TRBV29-1 and J usage is TRBJ2-1, with 10 bases aligning to TRBD2. The germline V gene has CDR1 SQVTM and CDR2 ANQGSEA. The CDR3 runs 14 residues. Losses at the gene ends were 4 bases for V and 7 bases for J; bases not matched to a gene: 7. This CDR3 is CSVVVGLAANEQFF. CDR3 nucleotides: TGCAGCGTTGTTGTCGGACTAGCGGCAAATGAGCAGTTCTTC.

The chain carries TRBV7-9 and TRBJ2-5, with no clear D. CDR1 is SEHNR and CDR2 is FQNEAQ in the germline V gene (reference sequence). The V end was cut by 5 bases, the J end by 5 bases, with 15 bases between. This CDR3 has 14 amino acids. The CDR3 DNA reads TGTGCCAGCAGCCTCCAGACTCCTTCTGAGACCCAGTACTTC. It codes for CASSLQTPSETQYF.

The DNA for the CDR3 is TGTGCCAGCAGCGCCCTTACTCCGCTGAACACTGAAGCTTTCTTT. This encodes CASSALTPLNTEAFF. This chain links TRBV9 with TRBJ1-1, with unresolved D. The ends were cut back, 3 bases at V and 0 bases at J, with 12 bases in the middle. The CDR3 consists of 15 residues. CDR1 is SGDLS, CDR2 YYNGEE, per germline. The entire variable domain, with the rest obtained from reference TRBV9 and TRBJ1-1, is as follows: DSGVTQTPKHLITATGQRVTLRCSPRSGDLSVYWYQQSLDQGLQFLIQYYNGEERAKGNILERFSAQQFPDLHSELNLSSLELGDSALYFCASSALTPLNTEAFFGQGTRLTVV.

The chain joins TRBV20-1 to TRBJ2-2, with D perhaps assigned TRBD1 or TRBD2 (5 bases each). CDR1 and CDR2 (germline): DFQATT, SNEGSKA (reference sequence). Trimming removed 0 bases at V and 3 bases at J, with 11 bases between. The CDR3 extends over 15 amino acids. The CDR3 sequence: CSARDLGRDTGELFF. CDR3 coding DNA: TGCAGTGCTAGAGATCTGGGGCGGGACACCGGGGAGCTGTTTTTT.

This sequence joins TRBV18 and TRBJ2-1; 12 bases line up with TRBD2. The CDR3 is made up of 15 amino acids. CDR1 is KGHSH, CDR2 LQKENI, per germline. The J segment lost 7 bases and the V segment lost 4 bases, leaving 5 bases of the junction unmatched. CDR3 sequence (DNA): TGTGCCAGCTCACTCGGACTAGCGGGGTCGAATGAGCAGTTCTTC. Protein: CASSLGLAGSNEQFF.

This clonotype was observed once. The chain has TRBV15 and TRBJ2-7; D call uncertain. V lost 0 bases and J lost 0, with 12 bases in between. CDR1 LNHNV and CDR2 YYDKDF come from the germline V gene (reference sequence). The CDR3 runs 16 residues. In DNA form, the CDR3 reads TGTGCCACCAGCAGAGAAAACTCCCAAAACTCCTACGAGCAGTACTTC. It codes for CATSRENSQNSYEQYF.

The CDR3 region is CASSQRLSSYNEQFF. As DNA, the CDR3 is TGCGCCAGCAGCCAGAGGTTAAGCTCCTACAATGAGCAGTTCTTC. This chain joins TRBV4-3 and TRBJ2-1; D call uncertain. This CDR3 contains 15 residues. The germline CDR1 and CDR2 sequences are LGHNA and YSLEER. Trimming removed 3 bases from V and 0 bases from J, with 9 bases in between.

The genes are TRBV6-5 and TRBJ2-3; a weak D match, TRBD2 (5 bases). CDR3 size: 15 residues. Trimming cost V 5 bases and J 4 bases, with 16 bases left between them. CDR1 MNHEY and CDR2 SVGAGI come from the germline V gene. This CDR3 is CASSLPVARADTQYF. The CDR3, as DNA: TGTGCCAGCAGTCTTCCAGTAGCGCGCGCAGATACGCAGTATTTT.